These 27 T cell receptor beta chains were sequenced from one sample in a study of blood T cell repertoires in COVID-19. Method: immunoSEQ multiplex PCR; TCRdb's copy keeps in-frame clones and lacks some. Of some 170,000 clones listed, approximately 80% are singletons. Sequenced input: PBMCs or T cells enriched from blood (not recorded which). Receptors originate from a man in his forties who had recovered from COVID-19.

The chain has TRBV6-5 and TRBJ2-1; D remains ambiguous. Germline V CDR1 and CDR2: MNHEY, SVGAGI. V was pared by 11 bases and J by 4 bases, with 9 bases between. This CDR3 has 11 residues. CDR3 DNA: TGTGCCTCGATCCTATACAATGAGCAGTTCTTC. This gives the protein CASILYNEQFF.

The chain uses TRBV3-1 (or the pseudogene TRBV3-2) and TRBJ1-2; D possibly corresponds to TRBD1 (5 bases). CDR1 is LGHDT, CDR2 YNNKEL, per germline (reference sequence). Trimming cost V 0 bases and J 8 bases, with 19 bases left between them. The CDR3 sequence is 16 residues long. The CDR3 sequence is CASSQDELTGGNGYTF. The CDR3 nucleotides are TGTGCCAGCAGCCAAGATGAATTAACGGGGGGGAACGGCTACACCTTC.

The J gene is TRBJ2-2, the V gene TRBV18; D unresolved. V shed 3 bases and J shed 1 base, with 6 bases lying between them. The CDR3 runs to 14 residues. Germline loops: CDR1 KGHSH, CDR2 LQKENI. The DNA for the CDR3 is TGTGCCAGCTCACCCCGACAGAACACCGGGGAGCTGTTTTTT. Its translation is CASSPRQNTGELFF.

This CDR3 is CASSDPGQGYGYTF. The CDR3 bases are TGCGCCAGCAGTGACCCGGGACAGGGGTACGGCTACACCTTC. The J gene is TRBJ1-2, the V gene TRBV10-2; TRBD1 matches 10 bases. With 3 bases clipped from V and 8 bases from J, the junction kept 6 bases outside the gene matches. The CDR3 contains 14 residues. Germline-derived CDR1 and CDR2 are WSHSY and SAAADI.

The chain has TRBV11-2 and TRBJ2-1; the D gene is possibly TRBD2 (5 bases). The CDR3 is 13 amino acids. The V gene lost 5 bases and the J gene lost 3 bases, with 8 bases spanning the gap. Germline V gene sequence: CDR1 SGHAT, CDR2 FQNNGV. The CDR3 is CASSRGSYNEQFF. The CDR3 DNA reads as TGTGCCAGCAGCCGAGGGAGCTACAATGAGCAGTTCTTC.

V is TRBV11-2 and J is TRBJ2-3, with 8 positions matching TRBD2. CDR1 and CDR2 from the germline V gene are SGHAT and FQNNGV. The CDR3 length is 15 residues. The CDR3 sequence: CATRGGQGTRDTQYF. CDR3 coding DNA: TGTGCGACGAGGGGAGGGCAGGGGACTAGGGATACGCAGTATTTT.

The CDR3 sequence is CASSLTGAGSEQFF. The CDR3 DNA reads TGTGCCAGCAGCTTAACAGGGGCAGGGAGTGAGCAGTTCTTC. V usage is TRBV11-3 and J usage is TRBJ2-1; 7 bases match TRBD1. Germline values: CDR1 SGHNT, CDR2 YENEEA. This CDR3 contains 14 residues. V dropped 2 bases and J dropped 9; count of bases not matched to a gene: 7.

The chain uses TRBV18 and TRBJ1-2; tentative D call: TRBD1 (5 bases). Germline V CDR1 and CDR2: KGHSH, LQKENI. The germline V and J ends were trimmed by 6 bases and 4 bases, with 18 bases remaining between them. CDR3 length: 15 residues. The CDR3 is CASSPQDRSSYGYTF. The CDR3 nucleotides are TGTGCCAGCTCCCCGCAAGACAGAAGTTCCTATGGCTACACCTTC.

V is TRBV6-2 or TRBV6-3 and J is TRBJ2-1; 8 bases fit TRBD2. Germline assignment: CDR1 MNHEY and CDR2 SVGEGT. The CDR3 loop spans 15 amino acids. With 6 bases clipped from V and 0 bases from J, the junction kept 4 bases outside the gene matches. The chain's CDR3 is CASSSSGGSYNEQFF. CDR3 DNA sequence: TGTGCCAGCAGCTCCAGCGGGGGCTCCTACAATGAGCAGTTCTTC.

This rearrangement joins TRBV5-1 to TRBJ2-1, with TRBD1 as a possible D gene (5 bases). In germline, CDR1 is SGHRS, CDR2 YFSETQ. The CDR3 is 15 amino acids. Trimming took off 7 bases at V and 0 bases at J, with 14 bases between the two ends. CDR3 DNA: TGCGCCAGCTATATCGATGACAGCTCCTACAATGAGCAGTTCTTC. As protein: CASYIDDSSYNEQFF. Complete variable domain (other parts from reference TRBV5-1 and TRBJ2-1): KAGVTQTPRYLIKTRGQQVTLSCSPISGHRSVSWYQQTPGQGLQFLFEYFSETQRNKGNFPGRFSGRQFSNSRSEMNVSTLELGDSALYLCASYIDDSSYNEQFFGPGTRLTVL.

The chain combines TRBV25-1 with TRBJ1-4; perhaps TRBD1 as D (6 bases). CDR1 is MGHDK, CDR2 SYGVNS, per germline. This CDR3 contains 15 residues. With 5 bases removed from V and 8 bases from J, the gap between germline ends came to 18 bases. CDR3 protein: CASSIQGPSTEKLFF. DNA of the CDR3: TGTGCCAGCAGTATACAGGGACCTAGTACGGAAAAACTGTTTTTT. Full variable domain (remainder filled in from reference TRBV25-1 and TRBJ1-4): EADIYQTPRYLVIGTGKKITLECSQTMGHDKMYWYQQDPGMELHLIHYSYGVNSTEKGDLSSESTVSRIRTEHFPLTLESARPSHTSQYLCASSIQGPSTEKLFFGSGTQLSVL.

This clone was seen only once. Written as DNA, the CDR3 is TGCGCCAGCAGCATGACAGGGAGAAGAGGGAACTATGGCTACACCTTC. Protein product: CASSMTGRRGNYGYTF. The V and J genes are TRBV5-1 and TRBJ1-2; 7 bases are a match to TRBD1. The ends lost 4 bases at V and 2 bases at J; junction bases unmatched: 11. Germline lookup yields CDR1 SGHRS and CDR2 YFSETQ. There are 16 residues in the CDR3.

This clone was found once. This rearrangement joins TRBV30 to TRBJ2-7; D perhaps matches TRBD1 (5 bases). CDR3 length: 16 residues. The germline V gene has CDR1 GTSNPN and CDR2 SVGIG (reference sequence). V was pared by 3 bases and J by 0 bases, with 18 bases between. CDR3 in DNA: TGTGCCTGGAGAAAGGGGCGCCTCAGGAGCTCCTACGAGCAGTACTTC. Its protein is CAWRKGRLRSSYEQYF.

Comment on this clone: This same CDR3 is encoded by further DNA sequences in the sample. The rearrangement uses TRBV30 and TRBJ2-5; 9 nucleotides align to TRBD2. Trimming took 1 base from V and 1 from J; bases not matched to a gene: 7. Germline CDR1 reads GTSNPN; CDR2 reads SVGIG (reference sequence). The CDR3 totals 16 residues. CDR3 sequence reads: CAWSGLAGTLQETQYF. CDR3 DNA: TGTGCCTGGAGTGGGCTAGCGGGGACACTCCAAGAGACCCAGTACTTC.

The chain is built from TRBV14 and TRBJ2-1; 9 bases line up with TRBD2. Germline V lookup: CDR1 SGHDN, CDR2 FVKESK. The CDR3 is 16 amino acids. J was trimmed by 9 bases and V by 1 base; bases with no gene match: 10. CDR3 residues: CASSQVEASGEIEQFF. CDR3 DNA sequence: TGTGCCAGCAGCCAAGTGGAGGCTAGCGGGGAGATTGAGCAGTTCTTC.

This chain links TRBV11-3 with TRBJ2-1, with 8 nucleotides matching TRBD2. Germline V CDR1 and CDR2: SGHNT, YENEEA. V trimming: 1 base; J trimming: 7 bases; junction bases outside the gene matches: 6. There are 15 residues in the CDR3. DNA for the CDR3: TGTGCCAGCAGCTTAGGGGGTAGCGGGGATAATGAGCAGTTCTTC. It codes for CASSLGGSGDNEQFF.

The rearrangement uses TRBV5-6 and TRBJ1-1; 7 positions agree with TRBD1. Looked up from germline, CDR1 is SGHDT and CDR2 is YYEEEE. The J segment lost 0 bases and the V segment lost 0 bases, leaving 2 bases of the junction unmatched. The CDR3 length is 15 residues. CDR3 loop: CASSLATGMNTEAFF. The CDR3, as DNA: TGTGCCAGCAGCTTGGCGACAGGGATGAACACTGAAGCTTTCTTT.

The chain uses TRBV21-1 and TRBJ1-5; the D segment call TRBD1 is taken from the table without a DNA check. TRBV21-1 is reported as a pseudogene. The CDR3 sequence is 15 residues long. The CDR3 DNA reads as TGTGCCAGCAGCAAAGTGGGGCGGTGGGATCAGCCCCAGCATTTT. Its protein is CASSKVGRWDQPQHF.

This clone was seen more than once but under ten times. The V call is TRBV7-9, the J call TRBJ1-5; a possible D gene is TRBD1 (5 bases). Trimming pared 1 base from V and 3 bases from J, leaving 10 bases between. The germline gives CDR1 SEHNR, CDR2 FQNEAQ (reference sequence). The CDR3 consists of 15 residues. In nucleotides, the CDR3 is TGTGCCAGCAGCTTAGGTCCAGGGTTCAATCAGCCCCAGCATTTT. This gives the protein CASSLGPGFNQPQHF.

V usage is TRBV5-1 and J usage is TRBJ2-3; D possibly corresponds to TRBD1 (6 bases). CDR3 length: 15 residues. V was clipped by 4 bases and J by 5 bases, with 17 bases between them. Germline V lookup: CDR1 SGHRS, CDR2 YFSETQ. CDR3 region: CASSGLVGAVDTQYF. As DNA, the CDR3 is TGCGCCAGCAGCGGACTGGTGGGGGCTGTAGATACGCAGTATTTT.

The rearrangement joins TRBV6-6 to TRBJ2-2; TRBD2 aligns across 10 bases. The CDR3 is 20 amino acids. The J segment lost 6 bases and the V segment lost 6 bases, leaving 22 bases of the junction unmatched. CDR1 MNHNY and CDR2 SVGAGI come from the germline V gene (reference sequence). CDR3 loop: CASSRDLAGAPEWVPGELFF. CDR3 sequence (DNA): TGTGCCAGCAGCAGGGACCTAGCGGGGGCCCCGGAATGGGTGCCCGGGGAGCTGTTTTTT.

In its sample, this clone was seen once. J is TRBJ1-6 and V is TRBV19; tentatively, D is TRBD1 (6 bases). Per germline, CDR1 LNHDA and CDR2 SQIVND (reference sequence). This CDR3 has 14 amino acids. Trimming pared 5 bases from V and 6 bases from J, leaving 11 bases between. The CDR3 protein is CASSGGHINSPLHF. As DNA, the CDR3 is TGTGCCAGTAGTGGGGGACACATTAATTCACCCCTCCACTTT.

This clone has only one observation. V usage is TRBV5-1 and J usage is TRBJ2-3; 11 bases match TRBD2. Trimming at V came to 0 bases and at J to 3 bases, leaving 3 bases not matched to a gene. This CDR3 region has 16 residues. CDR1 is SGHRS, CDR2 YFSETQ, per germline. CDR3 nucleotides: TGCGCCAGCAGCTTGGCGCGACTAGCGGGGACAGATACGCAGTATTTT. This encodes CASSLARLAGTDTQYF.

The rearrangement links TRBV21-1 to TRBJ2-7; the listed D gene, TRBD2, was not tested against the DNA. TRBV21-1 represents a pseudogene. The CDR3 length is 16 residues. The CDR3 region is CASSTRGLAGTYEQYF. DNA for the CDR3: TGTGCCAGCAGCACACGGGGCCTAGCGGGGACCTACGAGCAGTACTTC.

This chain connects TRBV5-1 to TRBJ2-1, with D perhaps TRBD1 (5 bases). Looked up from germline, CDR1 is SGHRS and CDR2 is YFSETQ. V lost 0 bases and J 8 bases, leaving 9 bases between the germline ends. This CDR3 has 13 amino acids. The CDR3 DNA follows: TGCGCCAGCAGCTTGGAGGGGTATCATGAGCAGTTCTTC. Translation: CASSLEGYHEQFF.

The CDR3 nucleotides are TGTGCCAGTAGTATCGGACACCCGAACACTGAAGCTTTCTTT. Amino acids: CASSIGHPNTEAFF. The rearrangement joins TRBV19 to TRBJ1-1; possibly TRBD1 for D (5 bases). The germline V gene encodes CDR1 LNHDA and CDR2 SQIVND (reference sequence). Trimming took 3 bases from V and 1 from J, leaving 9 bases between them. The CDR3 has 14 residues.

The V gene is TRBV7-2, the J gene TRBJ2-2; 9 bases are a match to TRBD1. V shed 5 bases and J 0 bases; nucleotides not matched to a gene: 10. The CDR3 is made up of 18 amino acids. The germline V gene encodes CDR1 SGHTA and CDR2 FQGNSA. CDR3 nucleotides: TGTGCCAGCAGCCCGGGACAGGGAAGGGTCCCGAACACCGGGGAGCTGTTTTTT. Amino acid sequence: CASSPGQGRVPNTGELFF.